This TCR beta chain was identified during a study of blood T cells in healthy people across ages. CDR1 LGHNA and CDR2 YNFKEQ come from the germline V gene. CDR3 length: 14 residues. V was shortened by 2 bases and J by 0 bases, with 8 bases between the two germline ends. Through a sample-barcoded 5' primer and a J-beta primer mix, a second PCR was run for roughly 6 to 11 cycles. TCRdb ran MiXCR on the 5' RACE reads and lists one entry per CDR3 protein. The table has about a million distinct CDR3 sequences, around 54% seen once. Overall study results and limits: Per million T cells, the diversity of TCR beta decreased roughly linearly as age advanced. Observed TCR beta diversity showed a strong correlation with the percentage of naive T cells as measured by flow cytometry.

At least 5.5 micrograms of total RNA were extracted per sample. To note about this clonotype: The antigen remains unidentified.

The TCR was taken from a woman aged 60-75 years in good health. The specimen sequenced was blood. V and J are TRBV4-2 and TRBJ2-7; weak D call: TRBD1 (5 bases). CDR3 loop: CASSQRGSSYEQYF. The CDR3 nucleotides read TGTGCCAGCAGCCAAAGGGGAAGCTCCTACGAGCAGTACTTC.